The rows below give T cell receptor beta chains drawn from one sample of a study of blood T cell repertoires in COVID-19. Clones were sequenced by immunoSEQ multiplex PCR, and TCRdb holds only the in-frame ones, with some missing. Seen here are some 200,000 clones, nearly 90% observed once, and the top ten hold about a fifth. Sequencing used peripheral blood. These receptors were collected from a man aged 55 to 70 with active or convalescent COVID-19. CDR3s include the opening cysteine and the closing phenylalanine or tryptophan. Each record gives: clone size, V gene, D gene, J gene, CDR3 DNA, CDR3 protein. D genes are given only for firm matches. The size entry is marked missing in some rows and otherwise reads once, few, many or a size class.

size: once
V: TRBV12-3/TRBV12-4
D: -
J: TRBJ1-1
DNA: TGTGCCAGCAGTTTGCAGTACGCTGAAGCTTTCTTT
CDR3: CASSLQYAEAFF

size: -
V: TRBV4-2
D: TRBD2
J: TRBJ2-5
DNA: TGTGCCAGCAGCCAAGAACTAGCGGGGGACTTTAAAGAGACCCAGTACTTC
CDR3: CASSQELAGDFKETQYF

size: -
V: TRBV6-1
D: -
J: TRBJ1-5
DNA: TGTGCCAGCAGTGAATGGGGGGGGAATCAGCCCCAGCATTTT
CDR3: CASSEWGGNQPQHF

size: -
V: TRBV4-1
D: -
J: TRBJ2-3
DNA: TGCGCCAGCAGCTCCCGACAGGCCGCAGATACGCAGTATTTT
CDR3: CASSSRQAADTQYF

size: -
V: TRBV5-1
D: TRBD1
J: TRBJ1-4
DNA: TGCGCCAGCAGCAGGACAGGGGAGACTCCTAATGAAAAACTGTTTTTT
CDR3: CASSRTGETPNEKLFF

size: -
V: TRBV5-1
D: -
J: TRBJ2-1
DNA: TGCGCCAGCAGCTTGGTTCAGGGGGGCAATGAGCAGTTCTTC
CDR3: CASSLVQGGNEQFF

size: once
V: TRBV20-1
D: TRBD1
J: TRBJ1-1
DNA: TGCAGTGCTCACAGGGGAACTGAAGCTTTCTTT
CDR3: CSAHRGTEAFF

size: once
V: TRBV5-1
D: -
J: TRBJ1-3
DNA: TGCGCCAGCAGCTTGGACACGGGGGAAGGAAACACCATATATTTT
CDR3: CASSLDTGEGNTIYF

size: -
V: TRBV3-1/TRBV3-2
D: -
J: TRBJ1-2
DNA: TGTGCCAGCAGCCAAGGGCAGTTAGGCTACACCTTC
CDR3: CASSQGQLGYTF

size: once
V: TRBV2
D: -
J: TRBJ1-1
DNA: TGTGCCAGCAGTCTTACAGGGTGGGGGACTGAAGCTTTCTTT
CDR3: CASSLTGWGTEAFF

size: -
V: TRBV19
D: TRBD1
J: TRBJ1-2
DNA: TGTGCCAGTAGTATCACCGGGACAGACACAAACTATGGCTACACCTTC
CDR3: CASSITGTDTNYGYTF

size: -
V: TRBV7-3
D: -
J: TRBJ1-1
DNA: TGTGCCAGCAGCTTCGGGAGGGTAACTGAAGCTTTCTTT
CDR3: CASSFGRVTEAFF

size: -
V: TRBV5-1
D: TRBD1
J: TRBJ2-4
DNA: TGCGCCAGCAGCCCGGGACAGGGGTTGGCGGGGGAAAACATTCAGTACTTC
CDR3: CASSPGQGLAGENIQYF

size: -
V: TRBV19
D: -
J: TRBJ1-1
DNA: TGTGCCAGTAGTCCCCGTGGGGCGGCCTTCGCTGAAGCTTTCTTT
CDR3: CASSPRGAAFAEAFF

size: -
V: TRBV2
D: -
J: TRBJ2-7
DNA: TGTGCCAGTCGACAGGACAGAGAGCCGTACGAGCAGTACTTC
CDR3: CASRQDREPYEQYF

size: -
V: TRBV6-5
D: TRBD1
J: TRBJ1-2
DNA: TGTGCCAGCAGCCGAGGACAGGGAGTTTATGGCTACACCTTC
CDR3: CASSRGQGVYGYTF

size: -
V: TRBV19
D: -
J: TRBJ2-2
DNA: TGTGCCAGTAGTATACGGGGGGCTGCGAACACCGGGGAGCTGTTTTTT
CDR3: CASSIRGAANTGELFF

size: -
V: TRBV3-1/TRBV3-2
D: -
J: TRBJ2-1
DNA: TGTGCCAGCAGCCAGTACAGGGGGGGCAATAATGAGCAGTTCTTC
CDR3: CASSQYRGGNNEQFF

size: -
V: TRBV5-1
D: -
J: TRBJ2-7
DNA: TGCGCCAGCAGTCCATCGGGGAGTGGCGAGCAGTACTTC
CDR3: CASSPSGSGEQYF

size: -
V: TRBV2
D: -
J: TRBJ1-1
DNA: TGTGCCAGCAGTGAGTACGGGAACACTGAAGCTTTCTTT
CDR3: CASSEYGNTEAFF

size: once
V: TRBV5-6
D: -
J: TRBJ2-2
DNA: TGTGCCAGCAGCCTGCCAGGACAGCTGAACACCGGGGAGCTGTTTTTT
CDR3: CASSLPGQLNTGELFF

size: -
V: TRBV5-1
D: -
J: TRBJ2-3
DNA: TGCGCCAGCAGCGACCGACAGGGCACAGATACGCAGTATTTT
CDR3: CASSDRQGTDTQYF

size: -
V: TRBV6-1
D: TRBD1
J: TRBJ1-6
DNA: TGTGCCAGCAGTGAAGTGGGACAGAGCTCCTATAATTCACCCCTCCACTTT
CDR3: CASSEVGQSSYNSPLHF

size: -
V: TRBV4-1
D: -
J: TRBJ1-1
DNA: TGCGCCAGCAGCCAAGAAGGATACAGTGGCACTGAAGCTTTCTTT
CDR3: CASSQEGYSGTEAFF